Listed here are 24 T cell receptor beta chains from one sample, sequenced in a study of blood T cell dynamics during melanoma immunotherapy. The repertoire was sequenced with immunoSEQ multiplex PCR; TCRdb's copy has only in-frame clones and lacks some. The table records 15,000 to 20,000 clones, approximately 91% of them present only once. Regarding time point: pre-treatment baseline. Material: blood, obtained from a patient treated with checkpoint blockade. All receptors come from a human donor with melanoma.

The chain links TRBV5-1 to TRBJ1-3; the D is unclear. CDR1 SGHRS and CDR2 YFSETQ come from the germline V gene. V was cut by 0 bases and J by 0 bases, with 13 bases left in between. The CDR3 totals 17 residues. In DNA, the CDR3 is TGCGCCAGCAGCTTGGGGCCCCTTTCAAACTCTGGAAACACCATATATTTT. Its translation is CASSLGPLSNSGNTIYF.

The chain carries TRBV10-3 and TRBJ1-2; weak D call: TRBD1 (5 bases). Germline CDR1 reads ENHRY; CDR2 reads SYGVKD. The CDR3 spans 12 residues. Trimming stripped 6 bases from V and 4 bases from J, with 9 bases between. The CDR3 here is CAIRAGIYGYTF. The CDR3 nucleotides are TGTGCCATCAGGGCAGGGATCTATGGCTACACCTTC.

This clone was seen only once. This chain uses TRBV5-8 with TRBJ1-2; tentatively, D is TRBD1 (5 bases). The V end was cut by 1 base, the J end by 7 bases, with 8 bases between. The CDR3 consists of 12 residues. CDR1 is SGHTS and CDR2 is YDEGEE in the germline V gene. As DNA, the CDR3 is TGTGCCAGCAGCTTGTGGACATTTGGCTACACCTTC. This translates into CASSLWTFGYTF. Full variable domain (remainder filled in from reference TRBV5-8 and TRBJ1-2): EAGVTQSPTHLIKTRGQQATLRCSPISGHTSVYWYQQALGLGLQFLLWYDEGEERNRGNFPPRFSGRQFPNYSSELNVNALELEDSALYLCASSLWTFGYTFGSGTRLTVV.

The CDR3 DNA is TGTGCCAGCAGCTCCACTCCTATAACCTCTGGGGCCAACGTCCTGACTTTC. Protein: CASSSTPITSGANVLTF. The genes are TRBV7-9 and TRBJ2-6; D not certain. The germline CDR1 and CDR2 sequences are SEHNR and FQNEAQ (reference sequence). V lost 4 bases, J lost 0 bases, and 13 bases lay in between. The length of the CDR3 is 17 residues.

The CDR3 coding sequence is TGTGCCAGCTCACCCACGGAGGACACTGAAGCTTTCTTT. Protein: CASSPTEDTEAFF. V and J are TRBV18 and TRBJ1-1; unclear D gene. The CDR3 is 13 amino acids. CDR1 KGHSH and CDR2 LQKENI come from the germline V gene. V dropped 3 bases and J dropped 3 bases, with 8 bases sitting between them. The variable domain in full, completed from reference TRBV18 and TRBJ1-1, reads NAGVMQNPRHLVRRRGQEARLRCSPMKGHSHVYWYRQLPEEGLKFMVYLQKENIIDESGMPKERFSAEFPKEGPSILRIQQVVRGDSAAYFCASSPTEDTEAFFGQGTRLTVV.

This chain joins TRBV7-9 and TRBJ1-3; tentatively, D is TRBD1 (6 bases). This CDR3 spans 17 amino acids. The germline gives CDR1 SEHNR, CDR2 FQNEAQ (reference sequence). The V end was cut by 5 bases, the J end by 5 bases, with 22 bases between. CDR3 region: CASSPAVQTGRRNTIYF. DNA of the CDR3: TGTGCCAGCAGCCCCGCTGTGCAAACAGGGAGAAGAAACACCATATATTTT.

The CDR3 region is CASSWDRGSEQYF. The CDR3 DNA reads TGTGCCAGCTCATGGGACAGGGGGAGCGAGCAGTACTTC. The chain combines TRBV18 with TRBJ2-7; TRBD1 matches 11 bases. This CDR3 region has 13 residues. Losses at the gene ends were 5 bases for V and 6 bases for J; bases not matched to a gene: 3. Germline-derived CDR1 and CDR2 are KGHSH and LQKENI.

This clone was picked up a small number of times. The chain is built from TRBV2 and TRBJ1-6; D unclear. There are 16 residues in the CDR3. Germline V gene lookup returns CDR1 SNHLY and CDR2 FYNNEI. V lost 2 bases and J lost 0, with 8 bases in between. The DNA of the CDR3 is TGTGCCAGCAGTGAAATAACCAGCTCCTATAATTCACCCCTCCACTTT. Protein sequence: CASSEITSSYNSPLHF.

A few counts support this clone. The chain carries TRBV11-2 and TRBJ1-6; D ambiguous. V gave up 1 base and J gave up 9 bases, with 7 bases separating them. In germline, CDR1 is SGHAT, CDR2 FQNNGV. This CDR3 is built from 13 residues. The DNA of the CDR3 is TGTGCCAGCAGCTTAGGTGCGGGTTCACCCCTCCACTTT. It codes for CASSLGAGSPLHF.

This clone has only one observation. The chain joins TRBV4-1 to TRBJ1-6; perhaps TRBD1 as D (6 bases). In germline, CDR1 is MGHRA, CDR2 YSYEKL. Trimming pared 4 bases from V and 7 bases from J, leaving 20 bases between. The CDR3 sequence is 17 residues long. The CDR3 spells CASSPTPRGAINSPLHF. Written as DNA, the CDR3 is TGCGCCAGCAGCCCGACTCCGCGGGGGGCTATCAATTCACCCCTCCACTTT.

The chain uses TRBV9 and TRBJ2-3; D not certain. This CDR3 region has 15 residues. V lost 1 base and J 4 bases, leaving 13 bases between the germline ends. In germline, CDR1 is SGDLS, CDR2 YYNGEE. This chain's CDR3 is CASSVNIGLPDTQYF. CDR3 coding DNA: TGTGCCAGCAGCGTAAATATAGGGTTACCAGATACGCAGTATTTT. Full variable domain (missing parts from reference TRBV9 and TRBJ2-3): DSGVTQTPKHLITATGQRVTLRCSPRSGDLSVYWYQQSLDQGLQFLIQYYNGEERAKGNILERFSAQQFPDLHSELNLSSLELGDSALYFCASSVNIGLPDTQYFGPGTRLTVL.

J is TRBJ2-5 and V is TRBV25-1; D call uncertain. The DNA end is a closer match to TRBJ2-7, so the J assignment may be wrong. Germline V gene lookup returns CDR1 MGHDK and CDR2 SYGVNS. The CDR3 covers 12 residues. CDR3 protein: CASAAPSLEQYF. The CDR3 DNA is TGTGCCAGCGCCGCGCCATCCCTCGAGCAGTACTTC.

The V call is TRBV5-6, the J call TRBJ2-5; TRBD2 matches 10 bases. Germline CDR1 is SGHDT and CDR2 is YYEEEE. Trimming removed 0 bases from V and 1 base from J; junction bases left unmatched: 6. The CDR3 spans 17 residues. The CDR3 reads CASSLVVAGGLQETQYF. DNA of the CDR3: TGTGCCAGCAGCTTGGTAGTAGCGGGGGGCCTCCAAGAGACCCAGTACTTC.

V usage is TRBV10-1 and J usage is TRBJ2-1; TRBD2 agrees at 8 bases. In germline, CDR1 is WNHNN, CDR2 SYGVQD (reference sequence). This CDR3 contains 17 residues. The trim removed 3 bases at V and 2 bases at J, leaving 9 bases unmatched. DNA of the CDR3: TGCGCCAGCAGTGAAAGAATGGGACTAGGGCCCTACAATGAGCAGTTCTTC. Protein: CASSERMGLGPYNEQFF.

V gene TRBV11-2 combines with J gene TRBJ1-1, with 8 bases lining up with TRBD1. CDR3 length: 18 residues. J lost 4 bases, V lost 0 bases, and 13 bases had no gene match. Germline assignment: CDR1 SGHAT and CDR2 FQNNGV. CDR3 DNA: TGTGCCAGCAGCTTAGATCAAATCGGGGCAGGGGGCCGCACTGAAGCTTTCTTT. It translates to CASSLDQIGAGGRTEAFF.

The V and J genes are TRBV30 and TRBJ2-7, with D possibly TRBD1 on 6 matching bases. The germline V gene encodes CDR1 GTSNPN and CDR2 SVGIG (reference sequence). The CDR3 extends over 13 amino acids. V was pared by 1 base and J by 3 bases, with 10 bases between. The CDR3 DNA reads as TGTGCCTGGAGTGGGACAGTGCTCTACGAGCAGTACTTC. It specifies CAWSGTVLYEQYF.

The rearrangement links TRBV5-4 to TRBJ2-6, with D unclear. The ends were cut back, 4 bases at V and 0 bases at J, with 8 bases in the middle. In germline, CDR1 is SGHNT, CDR2 YYREEE (reference sequence). The CDR3 has 15 residues. This chain's CDR3 is CASSLESSGANVLTF. For the CDR3, the DNA is TGTGCCAGCAGCCTGGAGTCCTCTGGGGCCAACGTCCTGACTTTC. Full variable domain (outside the CDR3, taken from reference TRBV5-4 and TRBJ2-6): ETGVTQSPTHLIKTRGQQVTLRCSSQSGHNTVSWYQQALGQGPQFIFQYYREEENGRGNFPPRFSGLQFPNYSSELNVNALELDDSALYLCASSLESSGANVLTFGAGSRLTVL.

This clone has a handful of counts. This CDR3 reads CAWTPFNYGYTF. The CDR3 region has the DNA TGTGCCTGGACACCATTTAACTATGGCTACACCTTC. The chain links TRBV30 to TRBJ1-2; no clear D gene. The CDR3 has 12 amino acids. Per germline, CDR1 GTSNPN and CDR2 SVGIG (reference sequence). V was clipped by 4 bases and J by 1 base, with 7 bases between them.

The chain combines TRBV27 with TRBJ1-1, with a weak D call TRBD1 (6 bases). The CDR3 length is 13 residues. Deletions cut 6 bases from V and 5 bases from J, with 13 bases between. Germline assignment: CDR1 MNHEY and CDR2 SMNVEV (reference sequence). The CDR3 coding sequence is TGTGCCAGCAGCCCAGGGGTATATACTGAAGCTTTCTTT. Its protein product is CASSPGVYTEAFF.

The V call is TRBV11-2, the J call TRBJ2-1; 9 bases align to TRBD2. Trimming took 2 bases from V and 0 from J; bases not matched to a gene: 5. This CDR3 is built from 17 residues. The germline gives CDR1 SGHAT, CDR2 FQNNGV. CDR3 protein: CASSLTSGLYSYNEQFF. Here the CDR3 DNA reads TGTGCCAGCAGCTTAACTAGCGGGTTGTACTCCTACAATGAGCAGTTCTTC.

The chain employs TRBV19 and TRBJ1-1, with D possibly TRBD1 on 5 matching bases. Looked up from germline, CDR1 is LNHDA and CDR2 is SQIVND (reference sequence). The CDR3 runs to 13 residues. The V end lost 2 bases, the J end lost 4 bases, and 8 bases lay between the germline ends. The CDR3 is CASSISGLTEAFF. The CDR3 region has the DNA TGTGCCAGTAGTATATCAGGGCTCACTGAAGCTTTCTTT.

The V gene is TRBV6-5, the J gene TRBJ1-5, with D unclear. The CDR3 length is 16 residues. Germline V gene data show CDR1 as MNHEY and CDR2 as SVGAGI. Trimming left V 2 bases short and J 6 bases short, with 17 bases between. The CDR3 region is CASSYPPPFGVQPQHF. In nucleotides, the CDR3 is TGTGCCAGCAGTTACCCGCCCCCTTTCGGGGTTCAGCCCCAGCATTTT.

V usage is TRBV29-1 and J usage is TRBJ1-2; D ambiguous. Trimming removed 4 bases from V and 1 base from J, with 13 bases in between. This CDR3 spans 14 amino acids. The V gene's germline CDR1 is SQVTM and CDR2 ANQGSEA. CDR3 amino acids: CSVGAPTVNYGYTF. CDR3 coding DNA: TGCAGCGTTGGGGCCCCCACAGTTAACTATGGCTACACCTTC.

In its sample, this clone was seen a few times. The chain carries TRBV7-2 and TRBJ2-4; 9 nucleotides agree with TRBD1. The CDR3 is 13 residues long. V was clipped by 5 bases and J by 8 bases; unmatched bases: 4. The germline V gene encodes CDR1 SGHTA and CDR2 FQGNSA. The CDR3: CASSPRDRDIQYF. Here the CDR3 DNA reads TGTGCCAGCAGCCCCCGGGACAGGGACATTCAGTACTTC.